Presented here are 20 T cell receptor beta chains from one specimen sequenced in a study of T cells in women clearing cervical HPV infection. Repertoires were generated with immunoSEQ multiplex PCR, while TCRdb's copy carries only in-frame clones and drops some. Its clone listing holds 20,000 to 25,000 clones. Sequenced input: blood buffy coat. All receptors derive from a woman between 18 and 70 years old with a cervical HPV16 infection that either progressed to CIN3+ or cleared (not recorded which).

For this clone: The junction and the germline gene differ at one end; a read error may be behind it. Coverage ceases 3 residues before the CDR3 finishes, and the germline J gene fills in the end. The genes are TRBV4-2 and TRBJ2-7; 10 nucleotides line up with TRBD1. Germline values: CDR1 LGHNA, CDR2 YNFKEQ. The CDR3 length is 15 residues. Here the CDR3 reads CASSHSGTGEYEQYF. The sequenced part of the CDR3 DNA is TGCGCCAGCAGCCATTCCGGGACAGGGGAGTACGAG.

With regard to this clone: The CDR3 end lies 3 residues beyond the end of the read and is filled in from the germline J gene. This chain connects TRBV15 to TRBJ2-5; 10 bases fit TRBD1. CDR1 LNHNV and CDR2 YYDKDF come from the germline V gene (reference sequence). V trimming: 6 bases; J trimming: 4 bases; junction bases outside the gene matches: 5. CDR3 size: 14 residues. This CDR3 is CATRLGQGGETQYF. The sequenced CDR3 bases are TGTGCCACCAGGCTCGGACAGGGGGGAGAGACC.

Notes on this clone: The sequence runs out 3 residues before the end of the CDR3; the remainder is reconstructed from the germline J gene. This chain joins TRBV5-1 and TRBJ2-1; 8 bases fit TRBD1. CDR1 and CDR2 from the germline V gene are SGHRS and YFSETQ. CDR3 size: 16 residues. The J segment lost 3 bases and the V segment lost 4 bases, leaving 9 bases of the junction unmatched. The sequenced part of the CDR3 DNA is TGCGCCAGCAGCGCCGTCCAGGACAGGGACTACAATGAG. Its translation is CASSAVQDRDYNE. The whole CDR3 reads CASSAVQDRDYNEQFF.

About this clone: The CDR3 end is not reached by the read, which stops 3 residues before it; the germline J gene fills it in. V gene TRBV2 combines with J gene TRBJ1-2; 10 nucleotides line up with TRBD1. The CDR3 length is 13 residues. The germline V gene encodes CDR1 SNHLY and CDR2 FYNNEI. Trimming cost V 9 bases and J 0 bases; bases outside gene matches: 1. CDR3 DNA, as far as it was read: TGTGCCAGGGGACAGGGGCCTAACTATGGC. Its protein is CARGQGPNYG. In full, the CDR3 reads CARGQGPNYGYTF.

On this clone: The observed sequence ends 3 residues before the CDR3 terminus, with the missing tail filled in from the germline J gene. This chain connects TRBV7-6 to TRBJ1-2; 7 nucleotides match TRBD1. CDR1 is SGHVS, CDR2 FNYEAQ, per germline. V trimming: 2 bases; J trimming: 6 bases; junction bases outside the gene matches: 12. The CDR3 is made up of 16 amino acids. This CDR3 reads CASSLSRGRGSHGYTF. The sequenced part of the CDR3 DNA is TGTGCCAGCAGCTTATCAAGGGGGCGAGGATCCCATGGC.

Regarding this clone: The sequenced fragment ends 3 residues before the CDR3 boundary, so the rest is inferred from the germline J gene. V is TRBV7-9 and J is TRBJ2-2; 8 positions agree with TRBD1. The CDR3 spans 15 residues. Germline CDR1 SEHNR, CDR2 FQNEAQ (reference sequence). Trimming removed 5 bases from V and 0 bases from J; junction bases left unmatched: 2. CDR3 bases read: TGTGCCAGCAGCGGACAGGGATCGAACACCGGGGAG. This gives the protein CASSGQGSNTGE. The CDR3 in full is CASSGQGSNTGELFF. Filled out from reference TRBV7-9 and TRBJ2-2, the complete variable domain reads DTGVSQNPRHKITKRGQNVTFRCDPISEHNRLYWYRQTLGQGPEFLTYFQNEAQLEKSRLLSDRFSAERPKGSFSTLEIQRTEQGDSAMYLCASSGQGSNTGELFFGEGSRLTVL.

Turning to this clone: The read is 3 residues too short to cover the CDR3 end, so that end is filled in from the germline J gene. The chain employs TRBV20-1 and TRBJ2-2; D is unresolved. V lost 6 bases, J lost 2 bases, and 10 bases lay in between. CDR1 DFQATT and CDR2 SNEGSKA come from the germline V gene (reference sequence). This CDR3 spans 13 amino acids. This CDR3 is CSAPVTNTGELFF. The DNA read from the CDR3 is TGCAGTGCGCCGGTCACCAACACCGGGGAG.

The CDR3 reads CASRGTVQETQYF. CDR3 DNA (partial): TGTGCCAGCAGAGGGACAGTACAAGAGACC. The chain couples TRBV2 to TRBJ2-5; TRBD1 matches at 7 bases. Coverage ceases 3 residues before the CDR3 finishes, and the germline J gene fills in the end. The CDR3 length is 13 residues. Germline loops: CDR1 SNHLY, CDR2 FYNNEI. The junction had 3 bases not matched to a gene; V was cut back by 6 bases and J by 2 bases.

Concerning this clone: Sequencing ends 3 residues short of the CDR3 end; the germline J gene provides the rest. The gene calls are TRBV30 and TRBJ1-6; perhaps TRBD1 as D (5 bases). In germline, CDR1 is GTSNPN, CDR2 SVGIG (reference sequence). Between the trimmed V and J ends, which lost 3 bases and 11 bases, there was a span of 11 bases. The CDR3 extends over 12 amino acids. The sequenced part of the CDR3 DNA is TGTGCCTGGAGAGGGGATTTGGCACCC. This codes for CAWRGDLAP. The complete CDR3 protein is CAWRGDLAPLHF.

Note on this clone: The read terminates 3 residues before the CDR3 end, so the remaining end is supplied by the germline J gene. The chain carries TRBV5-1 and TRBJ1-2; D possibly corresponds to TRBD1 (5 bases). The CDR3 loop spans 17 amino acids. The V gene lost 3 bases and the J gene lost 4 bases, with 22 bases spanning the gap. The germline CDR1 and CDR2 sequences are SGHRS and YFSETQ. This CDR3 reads CASSSRSRGALIYGYTF. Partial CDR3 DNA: TGCGCCAGCAGCTCGCGGTCGCGTGGGGCCCTCATCTATGGC.

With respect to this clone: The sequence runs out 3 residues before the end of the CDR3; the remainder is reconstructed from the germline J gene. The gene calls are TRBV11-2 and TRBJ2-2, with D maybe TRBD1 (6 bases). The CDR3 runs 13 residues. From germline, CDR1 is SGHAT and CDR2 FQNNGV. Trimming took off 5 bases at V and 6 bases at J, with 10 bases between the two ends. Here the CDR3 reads CASSPQGAGELFF. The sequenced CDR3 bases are TGTGCCAGCAGCCCACAGGGCGCCGGGGAG. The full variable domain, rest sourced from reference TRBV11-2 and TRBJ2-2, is EAGVAQSPRYKIIEKRQSVAFWCNPISGHATLYWYQQILGQGPKLLIQFQNNGVVDDSQLPKDRFSAERLKGVDSTLKIQPAKLEDSAVYLCASSPQGAGELFFGEGSRLTVL.

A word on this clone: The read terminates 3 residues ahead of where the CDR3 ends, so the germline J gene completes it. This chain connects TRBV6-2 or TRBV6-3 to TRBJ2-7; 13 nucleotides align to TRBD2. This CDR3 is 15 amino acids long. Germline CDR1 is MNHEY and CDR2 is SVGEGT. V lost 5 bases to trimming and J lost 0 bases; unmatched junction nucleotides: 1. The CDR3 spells CASSRLAGGSYEQYF. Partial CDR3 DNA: TGTGCCAGCAGTCGACTAGCGGGGGGCTCCTACGAG.

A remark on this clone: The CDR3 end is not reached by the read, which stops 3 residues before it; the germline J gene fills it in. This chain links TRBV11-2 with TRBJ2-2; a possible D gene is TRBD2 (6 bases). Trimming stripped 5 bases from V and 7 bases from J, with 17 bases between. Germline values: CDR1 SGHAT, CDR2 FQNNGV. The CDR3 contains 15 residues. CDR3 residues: CASSLPRGINGELFF. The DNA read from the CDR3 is TGTGCCAGCAGCCTACCTCGCGGGATTAACGGGGAG.

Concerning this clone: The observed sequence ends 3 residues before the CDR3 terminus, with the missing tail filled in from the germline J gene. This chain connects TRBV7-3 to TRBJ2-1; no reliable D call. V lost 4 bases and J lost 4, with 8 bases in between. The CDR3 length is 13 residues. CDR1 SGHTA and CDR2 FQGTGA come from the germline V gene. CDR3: CASSSNSYNEQFF. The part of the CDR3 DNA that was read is TGTGCCAGCAGCTCGAACAGTTACAATGAG.

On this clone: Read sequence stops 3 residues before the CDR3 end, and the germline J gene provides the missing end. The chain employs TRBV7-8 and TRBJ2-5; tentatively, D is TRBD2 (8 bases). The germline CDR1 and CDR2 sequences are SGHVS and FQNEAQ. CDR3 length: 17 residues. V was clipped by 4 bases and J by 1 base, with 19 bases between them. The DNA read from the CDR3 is TGTGCCAGCAGCTCACGGGGGGGGACAGCTCTCCAAGAGACC. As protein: CASSSRGGTALQET. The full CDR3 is CASSSRGGTALQETQYF.

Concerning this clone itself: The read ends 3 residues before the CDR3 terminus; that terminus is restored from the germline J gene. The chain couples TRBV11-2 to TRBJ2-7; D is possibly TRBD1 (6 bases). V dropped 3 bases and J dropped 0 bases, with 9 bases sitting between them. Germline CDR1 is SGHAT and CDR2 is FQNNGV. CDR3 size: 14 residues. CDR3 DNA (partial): TGTGCCAGCAGCTTCAAGACAGGCTCCTACGAG. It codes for CASSFKTGSYE. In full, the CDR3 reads CASSFKTGSYEQYF.

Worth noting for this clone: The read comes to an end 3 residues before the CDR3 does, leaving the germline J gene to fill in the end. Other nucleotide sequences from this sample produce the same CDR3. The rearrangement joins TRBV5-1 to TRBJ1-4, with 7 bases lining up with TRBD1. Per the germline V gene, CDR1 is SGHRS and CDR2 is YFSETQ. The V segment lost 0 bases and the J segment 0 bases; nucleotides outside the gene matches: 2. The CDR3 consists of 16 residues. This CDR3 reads CASSLGQGATNEKLFF. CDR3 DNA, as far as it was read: TGCGCCAGCAGCTTGGGACAGGGAGCAACTAATGAAAAA.

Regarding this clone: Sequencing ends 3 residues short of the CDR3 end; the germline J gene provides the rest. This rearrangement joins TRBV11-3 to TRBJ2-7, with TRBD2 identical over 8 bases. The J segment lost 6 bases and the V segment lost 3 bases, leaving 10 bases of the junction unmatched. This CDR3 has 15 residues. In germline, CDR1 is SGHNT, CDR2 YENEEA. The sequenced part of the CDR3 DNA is TGTGCCAGCAGCTTCAGGCCGGGACTAGAGTTCGAG. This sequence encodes CASSFRPGLEFE. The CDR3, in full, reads CASSFRPGLEFEQYF. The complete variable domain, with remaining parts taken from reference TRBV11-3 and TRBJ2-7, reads EAGVVQSPRYKIIEKKQPVAFWCNPISGHNTLYWYLQNLGQGPELLIRYENEEAVDDSQLPKDRFSAERLKGVDSTLKIQPAELGDSAVYLCASSFRPGLEFEQYFGPGTRLTVT.

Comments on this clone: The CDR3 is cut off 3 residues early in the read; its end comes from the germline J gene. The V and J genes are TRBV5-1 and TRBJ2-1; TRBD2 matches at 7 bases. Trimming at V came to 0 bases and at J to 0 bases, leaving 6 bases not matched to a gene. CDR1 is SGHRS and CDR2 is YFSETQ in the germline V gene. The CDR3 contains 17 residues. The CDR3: CASSLGVGGSSYNEQFF. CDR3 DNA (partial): TGCGCCAGCAGCTTGGGGGTAGGCGGGAGCTCCTACAATGAG.

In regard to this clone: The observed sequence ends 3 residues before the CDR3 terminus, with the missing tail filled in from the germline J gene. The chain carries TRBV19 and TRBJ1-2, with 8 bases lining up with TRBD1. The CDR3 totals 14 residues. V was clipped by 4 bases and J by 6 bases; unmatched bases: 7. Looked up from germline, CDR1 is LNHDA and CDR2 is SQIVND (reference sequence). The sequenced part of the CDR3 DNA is TGTGCCAGTAGTACCCTCGACAGGGGCCATGGC. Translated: CASSTLDRGHG. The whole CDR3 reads CASSTLDRGHGYTF. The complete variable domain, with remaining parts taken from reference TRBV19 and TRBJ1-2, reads DGGITQSPKYLFRKEGQNVTLSCEQNLNHDAMYWYRQDPGQGLRLIYYSQIVNDFQKGDIAEGYSVSREKKESFPLTVTSAQKNPTAFYLCASSTLDRGHGYTFGSGTRLTVV.